Presented here are 8 T cell receptor beta chains from one specimen sequenced in a study of T cells of healthy individuals. TCRdb reprocessed the 5' RACE reads via MiXCR and lists one record per CDR3 protein. The sample holds 100,000 or so distinct CDR3 sequences, 15% to 20% seen once. These receptors came from a human donor in good health.

This CDR3 is CSARDGRTVYGTQYF. DNA for the CDR3: TGCAGTGCTAGAGATGGTAGGACAGTTTACGGGACCCAGTACTTC. The J gene is TRBJ2-5, the V gene TRBV20-1; D is possibly TRBD1 (6 bases). The germline gives CDR1 DFQATT, CDR2 SNEGSKA (reference sequence). This CDR3 is 15 amino acids long. V lost 0 bases and J 7 bases, leaving 18 bases between the germline ends.

Only a few counts were recorded for this clonotype. The rearrangement uses TRBV5-1 and TRBJ1-4; 9 bases map to TRBD1. This CDR3 contains 15 residues. CDR1 and CDR2 from the germline V gene are SGHRS and YFSETQ. The V gene end was trimmed by 4 bases and the J gene end by 5 bases; junction bases not matched to a gene: 6. CDR3 in amino acids: CASSEDRGRNEKLFF. In DNA, the CDR3 is TGCGCCAGCAGCGAGGACAGGGGAAGAAATGAAAAACTGTTTTTT.

This clonotype was counted many times. The chain carries TRBV28 and TRBJ2-3, with a weak D call TRBD2 (7 bases). V lost 6 bases and J 0 bases, leaving 13 bases between the germline ends. Looked up from germline, CDR1 is MDHEN and CDR2 is SYDVKM. This CDR3 contains 15 residues. This CDR3 reads CASSRGATSTDTQYF. DNA of the CDR3: TGTGCCAGCAGCCGGGGGGCCACTAGCACAGATACGCAGTATTTT.

For the CDR3, the DNA is TGTGCCAGCAGGGGCCCCGGGACCGACTCCTACGAGCAGTACTTC. Translating gives CASRGPGTDSYEQYF. This chain connects TRBV6-2 or TRBV6-3 to TRBJ2-7; possibly TRBD1 or TRBD2 for D (5 bases each). Trimming left V 6 bases short and J 0 bases short, with 15 bases between. Germline CDR1 reads MNHEY; CDR2 reads SVGEGT. This CDR3 has 15 amino acids.

The J gene is TRBJ2-1, the V gene TRBV7-8; TRBD2 matches 7 bases. V lost 4 bases, J lost 2 bases, and 5 bases stayed unmatched. This CDR3 spans 15 amino acids. Germline loops: CDR1 SGHVS, CDR2 FQNEAQ. This CDR3 reads CASSWPSGTYNEQFF. For the CDR3, the DNA is TGTGCCAGCAGCTGGCCTAGCGGAACCTACAATGAGCAGTTCTTC.

Here the CDR3 DNA reads TGCGCCAGCAGCTTGGCCGGGACAGGGTACAACACTGAAGCTTTCTTT. It translates to CASSLAGTGYNTEAFF. J is TRBJ1-1 and V is TRBV5-1; 9 positions match TRBD1. CDR1 is SGHRS and CDR2 is YFSETQ in the germline V gene. The CDR3 sequence is 16 residues long. V lost 0 bases, J lost 2 bases, and 5 bases stayed unmatched.

In this sample, this clonotype turned up a few times. V gene TRBV7-2 combines with J gene TRBJ1-5, with unresolved D. CDR3 length: 16 residues. Trimming took 4 bases from V and 4 from J, leaving 17 bases between them. Looked up from germline, CDR1 is SGHTA and CDR2 is FQGNSA. CDR3 sequence (DNA): TGTGCCAGCAGCTCGAGTACCTATATCAGTAATCAGCCCCAGCATTTT. Translated, it gives CASSSSTYISNQPQHF.

This clonotype has at least ten counts. The rearrangement joins TRBV20-1 to TRBJ1-2, with no clear D. V was pared by 6 bases and J by 5 bases, with 10 bases between. This CDR3 is 11 amino acids long. Germline values: CDR1 DFQATT, CDR2 SNEGSKA (reference sequence). This CDR3 is CSAQEGYGYTF. The CDR3 nucleotides read TGCAGTGCCCAGGAAGGGTATGGCTACACCTTC.